The present T cell receptor (beta chain) was sequenced within a study of T cell responses to AZD1222 COVID-19 vaccine. Study-wide results and caveats: Spike was spanned by vaccine-associated CD4 TCRs, which were dominant at 160-218 and 743-854. Scientists sampled the repertoires only once the peak T cell response had passed.

TCRdb's copy holds only in-frame clones and misses some; the assay was immunoSEQ multiplex PCR. The repertoire holds tens of thousands of clones, with approximately 91% as singletons. This clone was found a few times. Its specificity is unknown. Germline CDR1 reads KGHDR; CDR2 reads SFDVKD. The germline V and J ends were trimmed by 5 bases and 0 bases, with 3 bases remaining between them. The CDR3 sequence is 13 residues long. This receptor was taken from an adult who received the AZD1222 COVID-19 vaccine. Sample: peripheral blood, taken 28 days after the second AZD1222 dose. This rearrangement joins TRBV24-1 to TRBJ2-2; no clear D gene. The CDR3 sequence: CATSVANTGELFF. DNA of the CDR3: TGTGCCACCAGTGTTGCGAACACCGGGGAGCTGTTTTTT.